These T cell receptor beta chains were read from a single sample in a study of metastatic and nonmetastatic thyroid tumors. TCRdb reprocessed the PCR reads via MiXCR. The sample consists of 31,000 or so clones, over 15% of them appearing once. The sequenced material came from blood. These receptor sequences come from a female donor with papillary thyroid cancer or a benign thyroid nodule (not recorded which). Some clones in this sample may be carry-over from other donors' samples. Both conserved end residues are part of each CDR3. Each record gives: V gene, J gene, CDR3 length, CDR3 protein.

v_call: TRBV7-8; j_call: TRBJ1-3; cdr3_length: 15; cdr3_aa: CASSRGMSSGNTIYF
v_call: TRBV15; j_call: TRBJ2-3; cdr3_length: 15; cdr3_aa: CATSRRDSSTDTQYF
v_call: TRBV28; j_call: TRBJ1-6; cdr3_length: 16; cdr3_aa: CASREGKLTYNSPLHF
v_call: TRBV3-1; j_call: TRBJ2-5; cdr3_length: 14; cdr3_aa: CASSPTGWQETQYF
v_call: TRBV2; j_call: TRBJ2-7; cdr3_length: 11; cdr3_aa: CASRGRHEQYF
v_call: TRBV6-2/TRBV6-3; j_call: TRBJ2-3; cdr3_length: 16; cdr3_aa: CASRPIQGNWPDTQYF
v_call: TRBV30; j_call: TRBJ2-3; cdr3_length: 15; cdr3_aa: CAWSSRDRFTDTQYF
v_call: TRBV10-3; j_call: TRBJ1-2; cdr3_length: 11; cdr3_aa: CAISSGYGYTF
v_call: TRBV7-2; j_call: TRBJ1-1; cdr3_length: 13; cdr3_aa: CASSLPGGAEAFF
v_call: TRBV30; j_call: TRBJ2-7; cdr3_length: 13; cdr3_aa: CAWSKDRDDEQYF
v_call: TRBV28; j_call: TRBJ1-2; cdr3_length: 16; cdr3_aa: CASSLWGDSYNYGYTF
v_call: TRBV20-1; j_call: TRBJ1-1; cdr3_length: 14; cdr3_aa: CSARAGHQNTEAFF
v_call: TRBV5-4; j_call: TRBJ1-1; cdr3_length: 15; cdr3_aa: CASSLPDPRNTEAFF
v_call: TRBV10-1; j_call: TRBJ2-4; cdr3_length: 19; cdr3_aa: CASVEELAGHILTKNIQYF
v_call: TRBV20-1; j_call: TRBJ2-1; cdr3_length: 14; cdr3_aa: CSAREAMDYNEQFF
v_call: TRBV2; j_call: TRBJ1-6; cdr3_length: 13; cdr3_aa: CASRAGTNSPLHF
v_call: TRBV11-1; j_call: TRBJ2-5; cdr3_length: 15; cdr3_aa: CASSLELAGGETQYF
v_call: TRBV9; j_call: TRBJ1-5; cdr3_length: 16; cdr3_aa: CVSSNRRQGVPPAPAF
v_call: TRBV27; j_call: TRBJ1-5; cdr3_length: 15; cdr3_aa: CASSLTQGAGQPQHF
v_call: TRBV18; j_call: TRBJ1-1; cdr3_length: 16; cdr3_aa: CASSPKRRVIPTEAFF
v_call: TRBV6-4; j_call: TRBJ2-3; cdr3_length: 16; cdr3_aa: CASSDSGTGGTDTQYF
v_call: TRBV4-2; j_call: TRBJ2-7; cdr3_length: 13; cdr3_aa: CASSQERSYEQYF
v_call: TRBV20-1; j_call: TRBJ2-2; cdr3_length: 15; cdr3_aa: CSARTTGLDTGELFF
v_call: TRBV12-3/TRBV12-4; j_call: TRBJ2-5; cdr3_length: 16; cdr3_aa: CASSSSGTSGRETHYF
v_call: TRBV28; j_call: TRBJ2-2; cdr3_length: 15; cdr3_aa: CASSSGGAESSKLFF
v_call: TRBV20-1; j_call: TRBJ2-1; cdr3_length: 16; cdr3_aa: CSALLAGGRDYNEQFF
v_call: TRBV4-1; j_call: TRBJ1-5; cdr3_length: 14; cdr3_aa: CASSQEFVIQPQHF
v_call: TRBV9; j_call: TRBJ1-1; cdr3_length: 14; cdr3_aa: CASSVDSYGTEAFF
v_call: TRBV3-1; j_call: TRBJ1-4; cdr3_length: 14; cdr3_aa: CASSQRDRNEKLFF
v_call: TRBV12-3/TRBV12-4; j_call: TRBJ1-6; cdr3_length: 13; cdr3_aa: CASSVQADSPLHF
v_call: TRBV6-4; j_call: TRBJ2-1; cdr3_length: 14; cdr3_aa: CASRRLAGENEQFF
v_call: TRBV7-6; j_call: TRBJ2-1; cdr3_length: 15; cdr3_aa: CASSQSWEPYNEQFF
v_call: TRBV10-3; j_call: TRBJ1-1; cdr3_length: 13; cdr3_aa: CAISSTQNTEAFF
v_call: TRBV7-2; j_call: TRBJ2-5; cdr3_length: 13; cdr3_aa: CASSPAIRETQYF
v_call: TRBV5-1; j_call: TRBJ1-4; cdr3_length: 13; cdr3_aa: CASSFTADEKLFF
v_call: TRBV12-3/TRBV12-4; j_call: TRBJ2-7; cdr3_length: 15; cdr3_aa: CASSLAGSSSYEQYF